A selection of T cell receptor beta chains follows, all from one sample in a study of T cell repertoires in cytomegalovirus infection. The antigens for these receptors are not known. MiXCR was run by TCRdb on the reads, yielding one entry per CDR3 protein. The profile shows 700,000 to 850,000 distinct CDR3 sequences, less than 35% of them singletons. The sample here was cultured CD8+ T cells from PBMCs, taken from culture after CMV antigen stimulation. Source of these receptors: a human donor in good health (CMV status not recorded). Some clones in this sample may be carry-over from other donors' samples. CDR3s include the opening cysteine and the closing phenylalanine or tryptophan. The order of the fields is J gene, clone size, V gene, D gene, CDR3 DNA, CDR3 protein. A D gene is named only where the DNA matches it firmly. Some rows have no size entry. The others give once, few or many, or a class for an expanded clone.

j_gene: TRBJ1-2; abundance: NA; v_gene: TRBV7-9; d_gene: TRBD1; CDR3nt: TGTGCCAGCAGCTATGACGGGACAGGGGGATATGGCTACACCTTC; CDR3aa: CASSYDGTGGYGYTF
j_gene: TRBJ1-1; abundance: NA; v_gene: TRBV7-6; d_gene: NA; CDR3nt: TGTGCCAGCAGCTTTGTGGTAACGGCTGAAGCTTTCTTT; CDR3aa: CASSFVVTAEAFF
j_gene: TRBJ2-1; abundance: few; v_gene: TRBV5-1; d_gene: TRBD2; CDR3nt: TGCGCCAGCAGCTTGACTAGCGGGGGCTTCACGGGCAATGAGCAGTTCTTC; CDR3aa: CASSLTSGGFTGNEQFF
j_gene: TRBJ1-2; abundance: few; v_gene: TRBV12-3/TRBV12-4; d_gene: NA; CDR3nt: TGTGCCAGCACCTTGTCGGGGGGGGCGAGTCGGGGCTACACCTTC; CDR3aa: CASTLSGGASRGYTF
j_gene: TRBJ2-7; abundance: few; v_gene: TRBV6-5; d_gene: NA; CDR3nt: TGTGCCAGCAGCTTACATGGGAACGGCCTCTACGAGCAGTACTTC; CDR3aa: CASSLHGNGLYEQYF
j_gene: TRBJ2-2; abundance: NA; v_gene: TRBV12-3/TRBV12-4; d_gene: NA; CDR3nt: TGTGCCAGCACTCTGACAGAACGAACCGGGGAGCTGTTTTTT; CDR3aa: CASTLTERTGELFF
j_gene: TRBJ2-5; abundance: few; v_gene: TRBV28; d_gene: TRBD2; CDR3nt: TGTGCCAGCAGTTTGAGCGGGGGAAGGGAACGGGAGACCCAGTACTTC; CDR3aa: CASSLSGGRERETQYF
j_gene: TRBJ1-5; abundance: few; v_gene: TRBV27; d_gene: NA; CDR3nt: TGTGCCAGCAGTTTGAGTGGGGAACGCAATCAGCCCCAGCATTTT; CDR3aa: CASSLSGERNQPQHF
j_gene: TRBJ1-5; abundance: NA; v_gene: TRBV12-5; d_gene: NA; CDR3nt: TGTGCTAGTGGGCTGGGACCATCGTATCAGCCCCAGCATTTT; CDR3aa: CASGLGPSYQPQHF
j_gene: TRBJ1-1; abundance: NA; v_gene: TRBV9; d_gene: NA; CDR3nt: TGTGCCAGCAGCTCCTGGGCGGCAGATGTAGCTTTCTTT; CDR3aa: CASSSWAADVAFF
j_gene: TRBJ2-5; abundance: few; v_gene: TRBV20-1; d_gene: NA; CDR3nt: TGCAGTGCTAAGGGCGGGGCTACTGTAGAGACCCAGTACTTC; CDR3aa: CSAKGGATVETQYF
j_gene: TRBJ2-7; abundance: NA; v_gene: TRBV7-6; d_gene: NA; CDR3nt: TGTGCCAGCAGCTTAGGCGGCAGCTCGGTAATCGAGCAGTACTTC; CDR3aa: CASSLGGSSVIEQYF
j_gene: TRBJ2-3; abundance: NA; v_gene: TRBV9; d_gene: TRBD2; CDR3nt: TGTGCCAGCAGCGCGAAGGAGAGCGGGGAACTAGATACGCAGTATTTT; CDR3aa: CASSAKESGELDTQYF
j_gene: TRBJ1-2; abundance: NA; v_gene: TRBV19; d_gene: NA; CDR3nt: TGTGCCAGTAGTATAGCGCTAGAAGACTATGGCTACACCTTC; CDR3aa: CASSIALEDYGYTF
j_gene: TRBJ1-4; abundance: NA; v_gene: TRBV28; d_gene: TRBD1; CDR3nt: TGTGCCAGCAGTTCGCCCGGGACAGTTGCAACTAATGAAAAACTGTTTTTT; CDR3aa: CASSSPGTVATNEKLFF
j_gene: TRBJ2-4; abundance: few; v_gene: TRBV6-5; d_gene: TRBD2; CDR3nt: TGTGCCAGCAGTTCGCCTACTAGCGGGGGACTACTTAAAAACATTCAGTACTTC; CDR3aa: CASSSPTSGGLLKNIQYF